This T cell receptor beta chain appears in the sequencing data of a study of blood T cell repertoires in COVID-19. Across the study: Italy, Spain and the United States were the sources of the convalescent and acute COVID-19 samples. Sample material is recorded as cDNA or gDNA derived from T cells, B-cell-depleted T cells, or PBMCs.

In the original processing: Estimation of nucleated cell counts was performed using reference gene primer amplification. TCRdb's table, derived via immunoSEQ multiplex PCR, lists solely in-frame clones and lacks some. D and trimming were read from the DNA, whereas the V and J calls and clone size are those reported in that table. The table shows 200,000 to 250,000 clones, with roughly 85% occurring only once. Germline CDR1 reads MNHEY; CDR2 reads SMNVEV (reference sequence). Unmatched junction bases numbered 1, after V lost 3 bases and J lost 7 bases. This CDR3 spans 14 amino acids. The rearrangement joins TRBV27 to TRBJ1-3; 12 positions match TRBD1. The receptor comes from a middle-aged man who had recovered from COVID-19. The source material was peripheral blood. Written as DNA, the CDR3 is TGTGCCAGCAGTTTGGGACAGGGGGCCAACACCATATATTTT. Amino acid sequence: CASSLGQGANTIYF.